The T cell receptor (beta chain) described here comes from a study of beta chain features in type 1 diabetes. Study overall: Examined across all samples were around 110,000,000 sorted cells. Study-level findings and limits: Whether TCRB rearrangement is influenced by HLA type went unresolved here.

TCRB transcripts that were expressed got sequenced, as all of the isolated RNA had been reverse transcribed. The study sequenced naive, central memory and regulatory T cell samples to an average of roughly 4 million reads. Assay used: immunoSEQ multiplex PCR; TCRdb lists only in-frame clones, some missing. Here the sample spans 160,000 or so clones, less than 9.5% being singletons. V was trimmed by 7 bases and J by 6 bases, leaving 13 bases between them. Germline V gene lookup returns CDR1 SNHLY and CDR2 FYNNEI. CDR3 size: 12 residues. On this clone itself: The antigen remains unidentified.

The sequenced sample was central memory CD4+ T cells from blood. This TCR was recovered from a woman between 18 and 29 years old in good health. This rearrangement joins TRBV2 to TRBJ2-7; tentative D call: TRBD1 (6 bases). The CDR3 region has the DNA TGTGCCAGCAAGGGGGAATCCCGCGAGCAGTACTTC. This translates into CASKGESREQYF.